The TCR beta chain described here comes from a study of shared T cell receptors in the human thymus (dated by TCRdb to the early 2020s). In terms of the full investigation: The study examined how self-reactive, shared T-cell receptor alpha chains are generated in the human thymus.

CDR1 MNHEY and CDR2 SVGAGI were looked up in the germline V gene. V sheds 3 bases and J sheds 2 bases, leaving 16 bases between their ends. The cysteine opens and the phenylalanine closes a CDR3 of 16 amino acids. CDR3 DNA only is kept here, 48 bases in frame from base 1. The count of this clone is one. Its antigen specificity is not known. Qualities for individual bases were not recorded, and no much larger clone is one base off. Receptor amplification or capture employed the immunoSEQ multiplex PCR assay. The table comes from immuneACCESS by way of TCRdb, which keeps in-frame sequences with V and J called. Part of the clones is missing from these tables; in studies checked, under half for an unresolved V gene and the rest for unknown reasons. The sample table records about 400,000 clones; roughly 94% of these occur just once. Approximately 0.02% of the sample belongs to the ten largest clones.

The rearrangement joined TRBV6-5 to TRBJ1-1; the D gene is perhaps TRBD1, on 6 matching bases. The sequencing input was thymocytes. This receptor was identified in a human donor. The DNA sequence follows: TGTGCCAGCAGTTATATCTCAGGGGCCGTAAACACTGAAGCTTTCTTT. Translated, this gives CASSYISGAVNTEAFF.